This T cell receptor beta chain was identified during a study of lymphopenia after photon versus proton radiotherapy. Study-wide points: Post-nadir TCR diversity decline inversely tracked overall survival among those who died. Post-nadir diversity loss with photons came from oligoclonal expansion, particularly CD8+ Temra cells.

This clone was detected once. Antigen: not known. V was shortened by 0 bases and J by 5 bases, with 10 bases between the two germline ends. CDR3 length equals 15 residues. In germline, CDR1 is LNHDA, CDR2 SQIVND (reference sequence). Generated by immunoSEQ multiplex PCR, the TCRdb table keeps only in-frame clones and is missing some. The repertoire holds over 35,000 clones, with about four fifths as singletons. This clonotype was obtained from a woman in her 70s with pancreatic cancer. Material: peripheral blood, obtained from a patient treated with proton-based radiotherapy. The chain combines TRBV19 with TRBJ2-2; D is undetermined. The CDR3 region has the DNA TGTGCCAGTAGTATAGAGTCTGTGGGGACCGGGGAGCTGTTTTTT. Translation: CASSIESVGTGELFF.